These 3 T cell receptor beta chains were sequenced from one sample in a study of blood T cell repertoires in COVID-19. TCRdb's copy holds only in-frame clones and misses some; the assay was immunoSEQ multiplex PCR. The table lists about 230,000 clones, around 83% of them singletons, with 2% to 2.5% in the top ten. The material sequenced was peripheral blood. The origin of the receptors is a middle-aged man who had recovered from COVID-19.

The chain carries TRBV3-1 (or the pseudogene TRBV3-2) and TRBJ1-3; D is undetermined. CDR1 and CDR2 from the germline V gene are LGHDT and YNNKEL (reference sequence). This CDR3 is 16 amino acids long. With 0 bases removed from V and 0 bases from J, the gap between germline ends came to 9 bases. CDR3 loop: CASSQDFGSSGNTIYF. In nucleotides, the CDR3 is TGTGCCAGCAGCCAAGATTTTGGCAGCTCTGGAAACACCATATATTTT.

The rearrangement joins TRBV6-6 to TRBJ2-7; 9 positions match TRBD1. Unmatched junction bases numbered 4, after V lost 5 bases and J lost 2 bases. The CDR3 has 14 residues. Germline-derived CDR1 and CDR2 are MNHNY and SVGAGI (reference sequence). The CDR3 DNA is TGTGCCAGCAGTCGGACAGGGGAGGCCTACGAGCAGTACTTC. Protein sequence: CASSRTGEAYEQYF.

This clone was found a few times. CDR3 in DNA: TGTGCCAGCAGCTTGGGCAGGGAGAACACTGAAGCTTTCTTT. Translation gives CASSLGRENTEAFF. The chain employs TRBV7-8 and TRBJ1-1; perhaps TRBD1 as D (5 bases). There are 14 residues in the CDR3. The V gene lost 3 bases and the J gene lost 1 base, with 9 bases spanning the gap. Germline CDR1 and CDR2: SGHVS and FQNEAQ. Full variable domain (outside the CDR3, taken from reference TRBV7-8 and TRBJ1-1): GAGVSQSPRYKVAKRGQDVALRCDPISGHVSLFWYQQALGQGPEFLTYFQNEAQLDKSGLPSDRFFAERPEGSVSTLKIQRTQQEDSAVYLCASSLGRENTEAFFGQGTRLTVV.